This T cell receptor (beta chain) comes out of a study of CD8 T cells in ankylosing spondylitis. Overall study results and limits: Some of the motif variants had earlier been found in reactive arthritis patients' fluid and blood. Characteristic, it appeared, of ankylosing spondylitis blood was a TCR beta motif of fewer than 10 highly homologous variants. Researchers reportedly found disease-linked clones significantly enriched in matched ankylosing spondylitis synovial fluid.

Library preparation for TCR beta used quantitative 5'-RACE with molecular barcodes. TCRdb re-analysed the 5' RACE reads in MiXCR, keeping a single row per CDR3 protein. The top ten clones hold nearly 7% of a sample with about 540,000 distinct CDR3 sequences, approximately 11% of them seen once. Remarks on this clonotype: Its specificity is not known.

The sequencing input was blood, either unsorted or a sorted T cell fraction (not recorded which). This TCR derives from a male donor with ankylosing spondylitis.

The CDR3, as DNA: TGTGCCAGCAGCCCGAAGACGACTAGCGGGAGGATAGATGAGCAGTTCTTC. Its translation is CASSPKTTSGRIDEQFF. The genes are TRBV11-2 and TRBJ2-1; TRBD2 aligns across 13 bases. The V and J ends lost 5 bases and 8 bases, in that order; junction bases with no gene match: 12. The CDR3 is 17 residues long. Germline CDR1 SGHAT, CDR2 FQNNGV.